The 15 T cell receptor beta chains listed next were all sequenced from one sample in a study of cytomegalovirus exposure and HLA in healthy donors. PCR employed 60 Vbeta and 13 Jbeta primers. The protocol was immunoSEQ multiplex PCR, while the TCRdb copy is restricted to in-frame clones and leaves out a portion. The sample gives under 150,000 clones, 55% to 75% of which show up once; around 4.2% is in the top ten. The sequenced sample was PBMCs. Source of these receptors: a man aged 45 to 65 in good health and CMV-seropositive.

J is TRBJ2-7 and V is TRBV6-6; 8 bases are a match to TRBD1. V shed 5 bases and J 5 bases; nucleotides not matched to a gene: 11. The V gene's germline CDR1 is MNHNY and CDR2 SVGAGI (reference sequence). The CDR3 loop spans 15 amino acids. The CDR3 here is CASSQTKTGVDEQYF. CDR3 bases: TGTGCCAGCAGTCAGACAAAGACAGGGGTGGACGAGCAGTACTTC.

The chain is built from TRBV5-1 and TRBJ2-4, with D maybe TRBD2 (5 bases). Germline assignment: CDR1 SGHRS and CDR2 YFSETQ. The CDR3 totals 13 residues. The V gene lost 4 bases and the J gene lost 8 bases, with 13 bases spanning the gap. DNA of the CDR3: TGCGCCAGCAGCCGCCTTGAGGGTGACATTCAGTACTTC. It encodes CASSRLEGDIQYF.

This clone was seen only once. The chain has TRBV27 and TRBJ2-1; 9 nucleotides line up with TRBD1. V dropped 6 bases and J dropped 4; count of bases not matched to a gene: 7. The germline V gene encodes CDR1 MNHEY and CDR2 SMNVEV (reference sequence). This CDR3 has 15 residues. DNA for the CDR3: TGTGCCAGCAGGATACAGGGGGCGCGATACAATGAGCAGTTCTTC. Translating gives CASRIQGARYNEQFF.

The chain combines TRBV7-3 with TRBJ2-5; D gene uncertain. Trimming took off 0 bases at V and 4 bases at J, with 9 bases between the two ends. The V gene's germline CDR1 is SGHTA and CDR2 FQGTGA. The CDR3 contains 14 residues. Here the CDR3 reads CASSLTGRGETQYF. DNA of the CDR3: TGTGCCAGCAGCTTAACAGGTAGAGGAGAGACCCAGTACTTC. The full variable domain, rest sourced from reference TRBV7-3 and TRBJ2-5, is GAGVSQTPSNKVTEKGKYVELRCDPISGHTALYWYRQSLGQGPEFLIYFQGTGAADDSGLPNDRFFAVRPEGSVSTLKIQRTERGDSAVYLCASSLTGRGETQYFGPGTRLLVL.

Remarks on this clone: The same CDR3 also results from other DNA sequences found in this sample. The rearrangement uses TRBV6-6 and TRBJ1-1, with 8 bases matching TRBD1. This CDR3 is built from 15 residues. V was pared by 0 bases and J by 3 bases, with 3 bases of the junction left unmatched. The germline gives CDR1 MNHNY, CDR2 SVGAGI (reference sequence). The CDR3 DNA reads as TGTGCCAGCAGTTACTCTCAGGGGGCGGACACTGAAGCTTTCTTT. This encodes CASSYSQGADTEAFF.

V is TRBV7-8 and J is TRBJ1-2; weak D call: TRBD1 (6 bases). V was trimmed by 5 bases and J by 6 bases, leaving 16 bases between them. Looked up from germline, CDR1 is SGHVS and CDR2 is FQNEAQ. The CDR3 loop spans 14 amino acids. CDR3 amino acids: CASSEDRTNDGYTF. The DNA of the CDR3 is TGTGCCAGCAGCGAGGACAGAACGAACGATGGCTACACCTTC.

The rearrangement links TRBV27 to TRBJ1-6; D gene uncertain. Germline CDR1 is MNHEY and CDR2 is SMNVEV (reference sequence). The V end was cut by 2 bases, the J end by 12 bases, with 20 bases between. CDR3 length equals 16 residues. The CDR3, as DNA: TGTGCCAGCAGTTTAAGACCCAGGACTGATGTGGGACCCCTCCACTTT. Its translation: CASSLRPRTDVGPLHF.

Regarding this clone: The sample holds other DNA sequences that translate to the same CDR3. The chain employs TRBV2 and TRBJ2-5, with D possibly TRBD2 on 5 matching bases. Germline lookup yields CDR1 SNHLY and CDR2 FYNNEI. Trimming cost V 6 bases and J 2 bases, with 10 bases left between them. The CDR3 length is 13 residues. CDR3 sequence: CASRRDSQETQYF. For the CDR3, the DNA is TGTGCCAGCAGGAGGGATAGTCAAGAGACCCAGTACTTC.

The CDR3, as DNA: TGCGCCAGCAGCCCTAACGCCGGGACAGGGGGCCCTGAAGCTTTCTTT. As protein: CASSPNAGTGGPEAFF. The rearrangement joins TRBV5-1 to TRBJ1-1; 12 bases map to TRBD1. The length of the CDR3 is 16 residues. Trimming removed 4 bases from V and 6 bases from J; junction bases left unmatched: 10. The germline V gene has CDR1 SGHRS and CDR2 YFSETQ.

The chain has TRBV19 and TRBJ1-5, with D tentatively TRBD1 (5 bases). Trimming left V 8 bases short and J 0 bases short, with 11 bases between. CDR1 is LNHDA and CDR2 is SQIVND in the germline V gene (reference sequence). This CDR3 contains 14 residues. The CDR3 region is CASLPQGSNQPQHF. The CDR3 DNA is TGTGCCAGTCTCCCTCAGGGTAGCAATCAGCCCCAGCATTTT.

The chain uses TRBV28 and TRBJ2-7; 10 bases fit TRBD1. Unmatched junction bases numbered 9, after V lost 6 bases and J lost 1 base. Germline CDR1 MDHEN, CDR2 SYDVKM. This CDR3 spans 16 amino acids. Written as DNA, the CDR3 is TGTGCCAGCAGGACTCCGGGGACAGGGGATTCCTACGAGCAGTACTTC. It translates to CASRTPGTGDSYEQYF.

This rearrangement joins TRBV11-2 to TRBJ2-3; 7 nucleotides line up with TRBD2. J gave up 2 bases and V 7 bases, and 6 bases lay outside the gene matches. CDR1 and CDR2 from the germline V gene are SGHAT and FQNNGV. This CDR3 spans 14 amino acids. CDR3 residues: CASKPGGNTDTQYF. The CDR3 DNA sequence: TGTGCCAGCAAACCCGGGGGGAACACAGATACGCAGTATTTT.

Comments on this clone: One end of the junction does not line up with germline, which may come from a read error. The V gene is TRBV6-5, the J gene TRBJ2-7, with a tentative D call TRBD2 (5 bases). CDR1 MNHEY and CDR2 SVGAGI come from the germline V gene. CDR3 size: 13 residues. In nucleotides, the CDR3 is TGTACCAGCAGTTCCGACGCGGGTTTCGGGCAGTACTTC. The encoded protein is CTSSSDAGFGQYF.

CDR3 coding DNA: TGCAGCGCTCTAGACTTTGAGCAGTACTTC. This sequence encodes CSALDFEQYF. This chain joins TRBV29-1 and TRBJ2-7; D not resolved. V shed 7 bases and J shed 7 bases, with 11 bases lying between them. Germline CDR1 and CDR2: SQVTM and ANQGSEA. The CDR3 totals 10 residues.

The CDR3 is CASSPLGDEKLFF. The CDR3 coding sequence is TGTGCCAGCAGCCCCTTAGGAGATGAAAAACTGTTTTTT. The chain carries TRBV4-2 and TRBJ1-4; no definite D call. This CDR3 has 13 amino acids. CDR1 and CDR2 (germline): LGHNA, YNFKEQ. V was trimmed by 4 bases and J by 6 bases, leaving 9 bases between them.